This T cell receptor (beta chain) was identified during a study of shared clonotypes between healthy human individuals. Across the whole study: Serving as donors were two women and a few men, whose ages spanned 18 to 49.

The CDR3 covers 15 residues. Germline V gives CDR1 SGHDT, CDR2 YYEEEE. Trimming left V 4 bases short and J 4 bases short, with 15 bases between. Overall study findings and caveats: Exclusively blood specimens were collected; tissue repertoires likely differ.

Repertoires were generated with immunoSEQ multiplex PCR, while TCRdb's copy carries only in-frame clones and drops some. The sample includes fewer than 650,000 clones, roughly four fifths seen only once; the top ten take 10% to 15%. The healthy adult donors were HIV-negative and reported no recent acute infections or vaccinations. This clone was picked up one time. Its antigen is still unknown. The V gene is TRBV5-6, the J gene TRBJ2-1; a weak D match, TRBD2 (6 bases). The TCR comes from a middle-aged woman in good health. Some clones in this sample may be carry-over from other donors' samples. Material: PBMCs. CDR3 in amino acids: CASSQREAGYNEQFF. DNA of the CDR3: TGTGCCAGCAGCCAGAGGGAGGCGGGGTACAATGAGCAGTTCTTC.